The sequence of this T cell receptor (beta chain) was determined in a study of blood T cell repertoires in COVID-19. V was pared by 3 bases and J by 8 bases, with 8 bases of the junction left unmatched. Germline CDR1 SEHNR, CDR2 FQNEAQ (reference sequence). The CDR3 totals 15 residues. Method: immunoSEQ multiplex PCR; TCRdb's copy keeps in-frame clones and lacks some. Seen here are tens of thousands of clones, approximately 89% observed once, and the top ten hold 9.5% to 15%. The material sequenced was peripheral blood. The V and J genes are TRBV7-9 and TRBJ1-4; 8 bases map to TRBD1. This TCR was sampled from a man in his sixties or seventies with active or convalescent COVID-19. This chain's CDR3 is CASSFRGQDREKLFF. The DNA of the CDR3 is TGTGCCAGCAGCTTCCGGGGACAGGATCGAGAAAAACTGTTTTTT. Full variable domain (remainder filled in from reference TRBV7-9 and TRBJ1-4): DTGVSQNPRHKITKRGQNVTFRCDPISEHNRLYWYRQTLGQGPEFLTYFQNEAQLEKSRLLSDRFSAERPKGSFSTLEIQRTEQGDSAMYLCASSFRGQDREKLFFGSGTQLSVL.